The entry below gives a single TCR beta chain sequence along with its context. Germline CDR1 MNHEY, CDR2 SVGAGI. J was trimmed by 4 bases and V by 8 bases; bases with no gene match: 9. This CDR3 is 14 amino acids long. This sample is drawn from a study of blood T cell repertoires in COVID-19. Study as a whole: T cells, B-cell-depleted T cells, or PBMCs provided the cDNA or gDNA that served as material.

Data came from immunoSEQ multiplex PCR; TCRdb stores just in-frame clones and leaves some out. In the table there are around 67,000 clones, around 80% of which are singletons. The sample was peripheral blood. The receptor was isolated from a man aged 45-65 years with active COVID-19. The chain joins TRBV6-5 to TRBJ1-2; 8 nucleotides line up with TRBD1. The CDR3 reads CASVLGQGIYGYTF. As DNA, the CDR3 is TGTGCCAGCGTTCTCGGACAGGGAATCTATGGCTACACCTTC.